This entry concerns a single TCR beta chain. Antigen: not known. A read error is possible here, since a much larger clone lies one base away. These data belong to a study of T cells in Graves' hyperthyroidism and ophthalmopathy. Study-wide findings and caveats: Most expanded thyroid clonotypes above 0.001 also appeared in blood.

This CDR3 region has 13 residues. CDR1 and CDR2 (germline): DFQATT, SNEGSKA (reference sequence). Between the trimmed V and J ends, which lost 3 bases and 12 bases, there was a span of 18 bases. Amplification of TCR beta CDR3 regions was performed using RNA transcripts as template. An initial round of RT-PCR targeting the TCR CDR3 relied on the HTBI primer set. TCRdb ran MiXCR on the multiplex PCR reads and lists one entry per CDR3 protein. The sample has a few hundred thousand distinct CDR3 sequences, more than 15% seen once. This chain joins TRBV20-1 and TRBJ2-1; weak D call: TRBD2 (5 bases). This TCR came from a woman aged 25 to 39 with Graves' ophthalmopathy. Sequenced: blood. The CDR3 loop reads CSASALDFRGQFF. In DNA, the CDR3 is TGCAGTGCTAGTGCCTTAGACTTTCGGGGGCAGTTCTTC.